This is a list of T cell receptor beta chains from one sample in a study of blood T cell repertoires in COVID-19. Data came from immunoSEQ multiplex PCR; TCRdb stores just in-frame clones and leaves some out. In the table there are approximately 85,000 clones, 90% of which are singletons. The sequencing sample was made of peripheral blood. These receptors originate from a woman of 80 years or more with active or convalescent COVID-19. Both conserved end residues are part of each CDR3. A D gene is named only where the DNA matches it firmly. The listing skips clone size in some rows; elsewhere it reads once, few, many or a size class.

TRBD1	-	TRBV9	TRBJ2-2	CASSVAPTGPLVDTGELFF	TGTGCCAGCAGCGTAGCACCGACAGGGCCCTTGGTAGACACCGGGGAGCTGTTTTTT
-	-	TRBV9	TRBJ2-1	CASSGGTWDWGNEQFF	TGTGCCAGCAGTGGCGGGACCTGGGATTGGGGCAATGAGCAGTTCTTC
TRBD2	few	TRBV7-2	TRBJ2-7	CASSLAGREGQYEQYF	TGTGCCAGCAGCTTAGCCGGGCGGGAGGGCCAGTACGAGCAGTACTTC
TRBD1	-	TRBV15	TRBJ2-7	CATSRGQGLEQYF	TGTGCCACCAGCAGAGGACAGGGTCTCGAGCAGTACTTC
TRBD1	-	TRBV7-7	TRBJ1-2	CASSLERGRVGYTF	TGTGCTAGCAGCTTGGAAAGGGGGCGAGTTGGCTACACCTTC
TRBD2	-	TRBV19	TRBJ2-1	CASSIAQGWRGSTGWNEQFF	TGTGCCAGTAGTATAGCCCAAGGTTGGCGCGGGAGCACGGGGTGGAATGAGCAGTTCTTC
TRBD1	-	TRBV19	TRBJ1-2	CASSTDRGLSDGYTF	TGTGCCAGTAGTACAGACAGGGGGTTATCCGATGGCTACACCTTC
TRBD2	-	TRBV28	TRBJ2-5	CASSPRGGFQETQYF	TGTGCCAGCAGTCCCCGGGGGGGGTTTCAAGAGACCCAGTACTTC
-	-	TRBV7-2	TRBJ2-2	CASSSQTGELFF	TGTGCCAGCAGCTCCCAGACCGGGGAGCTGTTTTTT
-	-	TRBV5-1	TRBJ1-1	CASSLVSLAMNTEAFF	TGCGCCAGCAGCTTGGTTAGTCTTGCTATGAACACTGAAGCTTTCTTT
-	-	TRBV5-4	TRBJ2-2	CASSFGGSNPGELFF	TGTGCCAGCAGCTTTGGAGGTTCTAATCCCGGGGAGCTGTTTTTT
TRBD2	-	TRBV6-1	TRBJ2-7	CASSDNLAGGEQYF	TGTGCCAGCAGTGATAACCTAGCGGGAGGCGAGCAGTACTTC
-	-	TRBV11-2	TRBJ1-4	CASSFDRQERDEKLFF	TGTGCCAGCAGCTTTGACCGACAGGAGAGGGATGAAAAACTGTTTTTT
-	-	TRBV28	TRBJ2-1	CASSSDSTHLYNEQFF	TGTGCCAGCAGTTCCGACTCCACACACCTATACAATGAGCAGTTCTTC
TRBD1	few	TRBV11-2	TRBJ2-5	CASRRTGGFQETQYF	TGTGCCAGCAGACGGACAGGCGGCTTCCAAGAGACCCAGTACTTC